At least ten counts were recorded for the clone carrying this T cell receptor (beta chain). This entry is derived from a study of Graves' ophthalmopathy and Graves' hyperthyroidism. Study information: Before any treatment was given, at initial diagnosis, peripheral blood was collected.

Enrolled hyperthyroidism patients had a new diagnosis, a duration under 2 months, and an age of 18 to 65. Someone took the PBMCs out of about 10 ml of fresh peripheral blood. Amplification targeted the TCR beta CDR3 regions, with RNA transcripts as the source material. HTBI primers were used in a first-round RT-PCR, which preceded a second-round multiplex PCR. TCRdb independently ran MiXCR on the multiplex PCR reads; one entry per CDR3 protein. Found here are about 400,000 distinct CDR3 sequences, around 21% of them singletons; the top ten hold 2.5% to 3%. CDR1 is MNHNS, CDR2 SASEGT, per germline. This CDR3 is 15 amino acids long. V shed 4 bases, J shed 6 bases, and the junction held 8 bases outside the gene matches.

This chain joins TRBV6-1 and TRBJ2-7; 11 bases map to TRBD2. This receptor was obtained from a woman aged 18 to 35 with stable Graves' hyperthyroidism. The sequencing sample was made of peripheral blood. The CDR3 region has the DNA TGTGCCAGCAGTGCCCTACTAGCGGGAGACGGCGAGCAGTACTTC. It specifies CASSALLAGDGEQYF.